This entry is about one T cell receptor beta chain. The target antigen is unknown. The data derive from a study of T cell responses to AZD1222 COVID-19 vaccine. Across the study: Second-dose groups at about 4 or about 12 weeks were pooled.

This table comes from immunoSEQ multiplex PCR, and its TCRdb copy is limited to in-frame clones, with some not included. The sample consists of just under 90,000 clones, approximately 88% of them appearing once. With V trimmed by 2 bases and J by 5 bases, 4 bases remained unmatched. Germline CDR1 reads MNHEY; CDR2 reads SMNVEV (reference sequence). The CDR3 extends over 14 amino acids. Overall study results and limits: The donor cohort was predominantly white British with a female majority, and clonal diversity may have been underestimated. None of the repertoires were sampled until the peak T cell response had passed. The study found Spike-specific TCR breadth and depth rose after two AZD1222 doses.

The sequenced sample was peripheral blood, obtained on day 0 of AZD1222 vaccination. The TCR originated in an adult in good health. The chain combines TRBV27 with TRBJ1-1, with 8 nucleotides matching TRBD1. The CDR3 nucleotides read TGTGCCAGCAGTTTACAGGGGGCGCGGACTGAAGCTTTCTTT. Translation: CASSLQGARTEAFF.